Detailed here is one TCR beta chain. Its antigen remains unidentified. The data are from a study of siplizumab effects on memory and regulatory T cells. Study-level findings and limits: Suppressive activity of Tregs proliferating in siplizumab cultures remained unconfirmed. The naive T cell population seemed more diverse than memory cells and seemed a major contributor to the alloresponse. A significant reduction in alloreactive sequences traceable to unstimulated CD4+ memory cells was produced by siplizumab.

The repertoire was sequenced with immunoSEQ multiplex PCR; TCRdb's copy has only in-frame clones and lacks some. There are 90,000 to 95,000 clones in the sample; roughly 93% occur only once, and 6.5% to 8% lies in the top ten. The receptor was isolated from a human donor in good health. Sequenced: CD8+ T cells sorted from blood.

The CDR3 DNA is TGTGCCAGCAGCCCCCCAGTAGGGGACCGTACAGATACGCAGTATTTT. Protein: CASSPPVGDRTDTQYF. The chain couples TRBV7-9 to TRBJ2-3; D might be TRBD1 or TRBD2, each matching 5 bases. Germline V gene sequence: CDR1 SEHNR, CDR2 FQNEAQ (reference sequence). V lost 5 bases, J lost 3 bases, and 18 bases lay in between. This CDR3 region has 16 residues.